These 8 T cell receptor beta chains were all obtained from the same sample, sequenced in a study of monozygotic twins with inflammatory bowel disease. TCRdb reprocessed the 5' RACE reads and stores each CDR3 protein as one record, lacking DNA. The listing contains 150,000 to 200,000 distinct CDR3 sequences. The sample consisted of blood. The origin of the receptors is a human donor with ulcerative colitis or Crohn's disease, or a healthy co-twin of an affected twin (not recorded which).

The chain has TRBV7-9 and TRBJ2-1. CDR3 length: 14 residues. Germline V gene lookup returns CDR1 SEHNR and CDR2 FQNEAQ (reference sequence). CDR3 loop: CASSPQTQYNEQFF.

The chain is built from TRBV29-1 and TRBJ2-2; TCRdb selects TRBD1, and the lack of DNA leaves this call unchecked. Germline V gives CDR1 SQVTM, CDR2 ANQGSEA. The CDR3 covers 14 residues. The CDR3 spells CSVEDRGRTGELFF.

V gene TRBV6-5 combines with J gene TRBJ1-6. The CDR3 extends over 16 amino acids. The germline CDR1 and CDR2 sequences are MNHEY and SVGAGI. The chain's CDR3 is CASSYSATALNSPLHF.

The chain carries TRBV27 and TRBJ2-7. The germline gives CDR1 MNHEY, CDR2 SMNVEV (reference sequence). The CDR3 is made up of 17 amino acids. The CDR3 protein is CASSRDTHAGGTYEQYF.

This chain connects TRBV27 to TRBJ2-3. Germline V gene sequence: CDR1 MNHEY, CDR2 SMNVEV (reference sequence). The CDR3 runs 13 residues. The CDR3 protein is CASFATGPDTQYF.

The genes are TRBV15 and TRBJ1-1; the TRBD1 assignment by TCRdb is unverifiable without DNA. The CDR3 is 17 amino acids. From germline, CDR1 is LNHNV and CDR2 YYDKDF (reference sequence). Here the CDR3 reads CATSRAPGQGVLAEAFF.

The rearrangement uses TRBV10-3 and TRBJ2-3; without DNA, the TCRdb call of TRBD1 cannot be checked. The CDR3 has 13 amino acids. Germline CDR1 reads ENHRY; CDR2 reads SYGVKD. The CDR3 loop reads CASRPSHTDTQYF.

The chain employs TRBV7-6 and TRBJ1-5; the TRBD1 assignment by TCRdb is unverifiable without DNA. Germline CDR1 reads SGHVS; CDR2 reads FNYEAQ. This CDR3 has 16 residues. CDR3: CASSPSVGQYNQPQHF. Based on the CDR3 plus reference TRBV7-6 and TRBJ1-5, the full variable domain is GAGVSQSPRYKVTKRGQDVALRCDPISGHVSLYWYRQALGQGPEFLTYFNYEAQQDKSGLPNDRFSAERPEGSISTLTIQRTEQRDSAMYRCASSPSVGQYNQPQHFGDGTRLSIL.